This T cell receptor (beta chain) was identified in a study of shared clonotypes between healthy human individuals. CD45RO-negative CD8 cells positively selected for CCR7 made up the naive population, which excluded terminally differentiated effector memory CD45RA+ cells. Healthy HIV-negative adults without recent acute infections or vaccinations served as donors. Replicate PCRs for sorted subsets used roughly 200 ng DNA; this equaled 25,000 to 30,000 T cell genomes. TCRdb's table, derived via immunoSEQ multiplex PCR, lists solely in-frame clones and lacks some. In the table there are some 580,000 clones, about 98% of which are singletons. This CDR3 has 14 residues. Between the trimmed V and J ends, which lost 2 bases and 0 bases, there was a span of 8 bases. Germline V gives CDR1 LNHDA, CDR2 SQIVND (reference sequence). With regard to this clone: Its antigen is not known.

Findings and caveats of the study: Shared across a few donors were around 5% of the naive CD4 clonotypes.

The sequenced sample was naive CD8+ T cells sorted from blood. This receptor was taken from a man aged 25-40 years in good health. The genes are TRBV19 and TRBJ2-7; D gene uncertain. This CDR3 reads CASSILGTSYEQYF. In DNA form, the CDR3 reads TGTGCCAGTAGTATACTGGGCACCTCCTACGAGCAGTACTTC.